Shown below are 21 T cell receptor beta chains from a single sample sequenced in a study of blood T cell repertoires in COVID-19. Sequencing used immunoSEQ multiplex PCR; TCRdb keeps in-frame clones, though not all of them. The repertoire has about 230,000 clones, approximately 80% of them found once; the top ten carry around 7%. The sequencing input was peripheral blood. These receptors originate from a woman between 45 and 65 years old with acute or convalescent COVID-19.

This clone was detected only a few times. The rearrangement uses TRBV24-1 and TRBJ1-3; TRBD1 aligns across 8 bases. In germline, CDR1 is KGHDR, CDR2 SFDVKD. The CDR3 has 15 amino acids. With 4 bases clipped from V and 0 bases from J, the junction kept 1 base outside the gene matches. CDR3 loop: CATSETGGSGNTIYF. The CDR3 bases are TGTGCCACCAGTGAAACAGGGGGCTCTGGAAACACCATATATTTT.

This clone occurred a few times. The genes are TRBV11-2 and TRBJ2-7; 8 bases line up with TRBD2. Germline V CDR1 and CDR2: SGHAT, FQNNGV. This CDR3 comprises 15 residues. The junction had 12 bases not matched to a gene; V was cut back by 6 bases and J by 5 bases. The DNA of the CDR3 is TGTGCCAGCAGGACCATCCGGGGGGGACTGGACGAGCAGTACTTC. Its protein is CASRTIRGGLDEQYF.

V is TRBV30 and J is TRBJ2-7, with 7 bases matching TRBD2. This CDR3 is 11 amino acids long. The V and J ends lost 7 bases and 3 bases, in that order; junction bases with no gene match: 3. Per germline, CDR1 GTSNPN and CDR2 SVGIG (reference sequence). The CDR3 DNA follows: TGTGCCTCCTCGGGGGGCTACGAGCAGTACTTC. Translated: CASSGGYEQYF.

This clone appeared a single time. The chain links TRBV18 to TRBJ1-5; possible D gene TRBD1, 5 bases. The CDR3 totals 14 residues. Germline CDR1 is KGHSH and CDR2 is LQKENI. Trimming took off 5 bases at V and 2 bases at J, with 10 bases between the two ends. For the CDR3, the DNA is TGTGCCAGCTCATCCGGGGGGGGCAATCAGCCCCAGCATTTT. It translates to CASSSGGGNQPQHF.

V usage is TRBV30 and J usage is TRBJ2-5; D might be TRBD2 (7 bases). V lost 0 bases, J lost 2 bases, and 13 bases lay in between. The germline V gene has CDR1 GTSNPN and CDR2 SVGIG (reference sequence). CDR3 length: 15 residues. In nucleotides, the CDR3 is TGTGCCTGGAGTGTATGGCGGGGGCCGCAAGAGACCCAGTACTTC. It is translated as CAWSVWRGPQETQYF. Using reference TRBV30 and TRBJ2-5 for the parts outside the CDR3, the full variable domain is SQTIHQWPATLVQPVGSPLSLECTVEGTSNPNLYWYRQAAGRGLQLLFYSVGIGQISSEVPQNLSASRPQDRQFILSSKKLLLSDSGFYLCAWSVWRGPQETQYFGPGTRLLVL.

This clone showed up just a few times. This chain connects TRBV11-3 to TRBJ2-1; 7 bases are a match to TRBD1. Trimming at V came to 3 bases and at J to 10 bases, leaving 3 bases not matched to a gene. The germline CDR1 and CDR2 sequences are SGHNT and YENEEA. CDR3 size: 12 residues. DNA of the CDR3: TGTGCCAGCAGCTTGCTAGGGGGCGAGCAGTTCTTC. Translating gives CASSLLGGEQFF.

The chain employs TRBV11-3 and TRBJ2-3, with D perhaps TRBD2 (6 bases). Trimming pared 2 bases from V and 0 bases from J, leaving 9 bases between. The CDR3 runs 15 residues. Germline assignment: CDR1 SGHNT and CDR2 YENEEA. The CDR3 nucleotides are TGTGCCAGCAGCTTAAGGCGGGGAAGCACAGATACGCAGTATTTT. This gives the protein CASSLRRGSTDTQYF.

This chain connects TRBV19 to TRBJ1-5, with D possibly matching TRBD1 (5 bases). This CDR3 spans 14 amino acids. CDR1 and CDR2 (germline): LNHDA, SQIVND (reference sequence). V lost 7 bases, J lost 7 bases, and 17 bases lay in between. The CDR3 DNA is TGTGCCAGTACCCCGTGGGGGGAGAGACAGCCCCAGCATTTT. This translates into CASTPWGERQPQHF.

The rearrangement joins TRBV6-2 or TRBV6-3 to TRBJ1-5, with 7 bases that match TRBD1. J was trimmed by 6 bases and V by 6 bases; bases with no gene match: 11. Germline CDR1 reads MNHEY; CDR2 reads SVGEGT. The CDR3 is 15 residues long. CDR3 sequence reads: CASSIHRQGGQPQHF. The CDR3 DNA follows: TGTGCCAGCAGCATACATCGACAGGGAGGTCAGCCCCAGCATTTT.

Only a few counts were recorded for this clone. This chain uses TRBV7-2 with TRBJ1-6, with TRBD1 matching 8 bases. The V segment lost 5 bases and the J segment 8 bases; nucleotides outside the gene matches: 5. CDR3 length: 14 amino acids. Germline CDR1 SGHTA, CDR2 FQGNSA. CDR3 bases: TGTGCCAGCAGCGCCCAGGGGGCTGATTCACCCCTCCACTTT. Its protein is CASSAQGADSPLHF. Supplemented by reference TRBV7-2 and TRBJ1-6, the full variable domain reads GAGVSQSPSNKVTEKGKDVELRCDPISGHTALYWYRQSLGQGLEFLIYFQGNSAPDKSGLPSDRFSAERTGGSVSTLTIQRTQQEDSAVYLCASSAQGADSPLHFGNGTRLTVT.

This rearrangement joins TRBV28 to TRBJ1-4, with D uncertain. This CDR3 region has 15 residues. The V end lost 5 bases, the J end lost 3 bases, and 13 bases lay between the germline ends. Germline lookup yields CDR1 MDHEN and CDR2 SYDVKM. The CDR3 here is CASSLRELANEKLFF. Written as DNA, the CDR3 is TGTGCCAGCAGTCTCCGGGAGTTGGCTAATGAAAAACTGTTTTTT.

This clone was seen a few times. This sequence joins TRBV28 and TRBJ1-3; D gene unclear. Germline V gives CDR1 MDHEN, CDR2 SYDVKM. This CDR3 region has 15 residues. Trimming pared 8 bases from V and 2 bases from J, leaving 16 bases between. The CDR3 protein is CASQFTGTPGNTIYF. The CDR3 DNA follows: TGTGCCAGCCAATTCACGGGAACACCTGGAAACACCATATATTTT.

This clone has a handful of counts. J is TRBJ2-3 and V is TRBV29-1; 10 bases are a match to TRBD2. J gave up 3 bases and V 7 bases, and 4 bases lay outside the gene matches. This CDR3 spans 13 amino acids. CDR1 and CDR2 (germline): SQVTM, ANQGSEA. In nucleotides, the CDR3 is TGCAGCGGGGCTAGCGGGGGTACAGATACGCAGTATTTT. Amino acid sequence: CSGASGGTDTQYF.

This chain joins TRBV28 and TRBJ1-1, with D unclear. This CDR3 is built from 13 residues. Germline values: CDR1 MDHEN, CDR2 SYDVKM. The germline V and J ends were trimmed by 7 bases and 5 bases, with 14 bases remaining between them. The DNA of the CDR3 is TGTGCCAGCAATACCCCCGGGGTGACTGAAGCTTTCTTT. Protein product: CASNTPGVTEAFF.

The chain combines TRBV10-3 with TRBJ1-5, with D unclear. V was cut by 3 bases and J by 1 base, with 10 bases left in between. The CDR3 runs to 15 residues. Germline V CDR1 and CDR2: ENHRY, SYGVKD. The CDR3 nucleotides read TGTGCCATCAGTGACGTGTACAGAAGCAATCAGCCCCAGCATTTT. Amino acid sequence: CAISDVYRSNQPQHF.

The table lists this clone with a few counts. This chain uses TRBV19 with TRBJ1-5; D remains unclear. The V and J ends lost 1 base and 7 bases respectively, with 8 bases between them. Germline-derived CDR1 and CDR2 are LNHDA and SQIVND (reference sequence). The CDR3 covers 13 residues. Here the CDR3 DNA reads TGTGCCAGTAGTATAGGAACCTACCAGCCCCAGCATTTT. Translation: CASSIGTYQPQHF. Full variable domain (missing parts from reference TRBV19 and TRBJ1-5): DGGITQSPKYLFRKEGQNVTLSCEQNLNHDAMYWYRQDPGQGLRLIYYSQIVNDFQKGDIAEGYSVSREKKESFPLTVTSAQKNPTAFYLCASSIGTYQPQHFGDGTRLSIL.

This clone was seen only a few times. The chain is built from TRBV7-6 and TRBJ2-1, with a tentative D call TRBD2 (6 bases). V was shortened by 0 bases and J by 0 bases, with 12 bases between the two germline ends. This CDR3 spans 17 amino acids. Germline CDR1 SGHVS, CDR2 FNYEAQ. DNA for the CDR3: TGTGCCAGCAGCTTAGCTGGGCGGGGTAGCTCCTACAATGAGCAGTTCTTC. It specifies CASSLAGRGSSYNEQFF.

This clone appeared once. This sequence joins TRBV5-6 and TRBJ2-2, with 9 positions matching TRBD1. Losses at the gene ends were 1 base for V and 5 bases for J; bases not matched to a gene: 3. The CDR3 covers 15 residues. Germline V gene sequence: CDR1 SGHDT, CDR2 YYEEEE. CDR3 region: CASSLIGQGTGELFF. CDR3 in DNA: TGTGCCAGCAGCTTGATAGGACAGGGGACCGGGGAGCTGTTTTTT.

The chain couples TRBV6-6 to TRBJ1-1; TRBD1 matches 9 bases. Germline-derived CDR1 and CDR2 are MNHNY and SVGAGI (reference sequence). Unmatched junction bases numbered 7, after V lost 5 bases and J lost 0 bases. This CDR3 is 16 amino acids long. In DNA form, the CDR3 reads TGTGCCAGCAGTGCTGGGACAGGGAGAATGAACACTGAAGCTTTCTTT. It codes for CASSAGTGRMNTEAFF.

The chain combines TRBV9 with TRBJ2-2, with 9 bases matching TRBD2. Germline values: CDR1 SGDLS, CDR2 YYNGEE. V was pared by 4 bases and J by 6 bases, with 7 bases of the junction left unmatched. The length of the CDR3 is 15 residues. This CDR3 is CASSISSGAAGELFF. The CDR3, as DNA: TGTGCCAGCAGCATCTCTAGCGGGGCGGCCGGGGAGCTGTTTTTT. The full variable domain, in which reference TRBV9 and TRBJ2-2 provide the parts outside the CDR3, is DSGVTQTPKHLITATGQRVTLRCSPRSGDLSVYWYQQSLDQGLQFLIQYYNGEERAKGNILERFSAQQFPDLHSELNLSSLELGDSALYFCASSISSGAAGELFFGEGSRLTVL.

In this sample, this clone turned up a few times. The CDR3 region is CASSSSLGTAYYGYTF. CDR3 coding DNA: TGTGCCAGCAGTTCCTCACTGGGGACAGCTTACTATGGCTACACCTTC. V is TRBV6-5 and J is TRBJ1-2; 7 bases map to TRBD1. Looked up from germline, CDR1 is MNHEY and CDR2 is SVGAGI. The V gene end was trimmed by 4 bases and the J gene end by 3 bases; junction bases not matched to a gene: 11. This CDR3 is built from 16 residues.